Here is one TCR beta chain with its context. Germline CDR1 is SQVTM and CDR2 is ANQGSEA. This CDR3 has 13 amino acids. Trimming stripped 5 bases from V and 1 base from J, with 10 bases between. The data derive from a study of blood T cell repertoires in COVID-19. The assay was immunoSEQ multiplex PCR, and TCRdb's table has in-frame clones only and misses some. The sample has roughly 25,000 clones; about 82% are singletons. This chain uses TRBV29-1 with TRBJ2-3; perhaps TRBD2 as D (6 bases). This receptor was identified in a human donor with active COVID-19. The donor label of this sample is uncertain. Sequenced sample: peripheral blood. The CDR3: CSVLWRGTDTQYF. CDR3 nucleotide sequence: TGCAGCGTTCTGTGGAGGGGCACAGATACGCAGTATTTT.